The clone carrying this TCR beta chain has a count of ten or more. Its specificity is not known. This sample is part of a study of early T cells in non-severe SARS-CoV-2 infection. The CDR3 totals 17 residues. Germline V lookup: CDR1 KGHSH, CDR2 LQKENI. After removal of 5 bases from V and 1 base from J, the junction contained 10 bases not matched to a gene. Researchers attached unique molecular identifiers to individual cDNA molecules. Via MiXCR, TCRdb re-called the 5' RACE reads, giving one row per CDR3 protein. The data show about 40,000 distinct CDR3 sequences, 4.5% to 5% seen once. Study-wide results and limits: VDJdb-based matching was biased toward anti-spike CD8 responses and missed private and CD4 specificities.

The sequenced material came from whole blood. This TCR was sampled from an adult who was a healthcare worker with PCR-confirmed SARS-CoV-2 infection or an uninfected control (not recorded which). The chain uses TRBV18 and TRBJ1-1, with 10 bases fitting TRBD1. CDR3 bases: TGTGCCAGCTCAGCCCGGGACAGGGGATTTACGAACACTGAAGCTTTCTTT. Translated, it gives CASSARDRGFTNTEAFF.